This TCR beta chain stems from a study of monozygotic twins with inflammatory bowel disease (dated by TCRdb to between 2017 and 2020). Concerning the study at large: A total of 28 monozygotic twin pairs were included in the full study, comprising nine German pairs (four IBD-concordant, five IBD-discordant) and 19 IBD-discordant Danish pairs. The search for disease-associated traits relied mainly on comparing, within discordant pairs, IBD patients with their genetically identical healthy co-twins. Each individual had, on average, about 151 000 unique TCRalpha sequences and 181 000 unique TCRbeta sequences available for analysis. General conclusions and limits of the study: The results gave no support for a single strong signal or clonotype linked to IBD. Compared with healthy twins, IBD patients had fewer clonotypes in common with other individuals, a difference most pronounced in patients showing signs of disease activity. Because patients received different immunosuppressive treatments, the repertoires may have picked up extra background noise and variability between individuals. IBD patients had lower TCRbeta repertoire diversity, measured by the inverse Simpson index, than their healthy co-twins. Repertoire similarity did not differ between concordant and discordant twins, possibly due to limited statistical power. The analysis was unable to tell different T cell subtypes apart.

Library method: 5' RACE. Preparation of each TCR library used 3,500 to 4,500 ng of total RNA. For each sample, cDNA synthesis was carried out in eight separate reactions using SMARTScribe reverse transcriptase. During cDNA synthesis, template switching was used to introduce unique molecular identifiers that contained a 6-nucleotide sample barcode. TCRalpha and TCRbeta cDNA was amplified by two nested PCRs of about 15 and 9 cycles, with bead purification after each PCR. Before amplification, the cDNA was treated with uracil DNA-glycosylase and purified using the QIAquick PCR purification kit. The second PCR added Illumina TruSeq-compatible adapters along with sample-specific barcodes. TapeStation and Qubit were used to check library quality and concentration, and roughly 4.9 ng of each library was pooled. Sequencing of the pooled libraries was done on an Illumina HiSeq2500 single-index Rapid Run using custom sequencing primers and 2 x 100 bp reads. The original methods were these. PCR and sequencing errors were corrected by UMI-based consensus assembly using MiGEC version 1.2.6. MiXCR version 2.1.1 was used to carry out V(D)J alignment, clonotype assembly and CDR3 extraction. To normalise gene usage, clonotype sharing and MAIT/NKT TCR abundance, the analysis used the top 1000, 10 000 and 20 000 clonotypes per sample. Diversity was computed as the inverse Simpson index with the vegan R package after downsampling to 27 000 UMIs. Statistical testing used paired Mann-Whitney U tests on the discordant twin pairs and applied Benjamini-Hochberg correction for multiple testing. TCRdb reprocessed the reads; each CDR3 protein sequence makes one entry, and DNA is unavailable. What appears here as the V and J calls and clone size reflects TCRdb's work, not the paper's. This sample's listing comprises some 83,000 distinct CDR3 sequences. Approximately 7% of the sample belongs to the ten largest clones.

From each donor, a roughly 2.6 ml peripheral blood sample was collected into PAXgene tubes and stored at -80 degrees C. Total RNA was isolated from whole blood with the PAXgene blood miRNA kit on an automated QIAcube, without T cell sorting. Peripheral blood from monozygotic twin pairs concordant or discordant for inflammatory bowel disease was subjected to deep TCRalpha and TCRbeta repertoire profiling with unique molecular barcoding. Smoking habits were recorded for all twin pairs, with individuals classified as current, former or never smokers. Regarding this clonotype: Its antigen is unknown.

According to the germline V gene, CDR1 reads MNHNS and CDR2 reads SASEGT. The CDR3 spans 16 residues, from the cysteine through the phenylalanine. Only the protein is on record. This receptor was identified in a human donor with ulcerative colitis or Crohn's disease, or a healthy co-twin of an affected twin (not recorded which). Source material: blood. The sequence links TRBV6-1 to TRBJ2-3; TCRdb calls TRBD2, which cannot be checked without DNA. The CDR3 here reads CASSLTSGGVTDTQYF.